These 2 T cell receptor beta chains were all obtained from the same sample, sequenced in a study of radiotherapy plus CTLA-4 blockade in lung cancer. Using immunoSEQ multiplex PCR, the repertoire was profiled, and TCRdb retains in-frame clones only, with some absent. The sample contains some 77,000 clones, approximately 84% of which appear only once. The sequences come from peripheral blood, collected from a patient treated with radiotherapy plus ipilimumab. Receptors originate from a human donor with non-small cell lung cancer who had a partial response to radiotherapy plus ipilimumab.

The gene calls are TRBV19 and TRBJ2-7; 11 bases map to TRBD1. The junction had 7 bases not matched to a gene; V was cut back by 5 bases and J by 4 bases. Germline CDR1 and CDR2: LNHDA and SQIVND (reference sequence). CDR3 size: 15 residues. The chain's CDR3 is CASSLGTGGLYEQYV. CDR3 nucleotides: TGTGCCAGTAGTCTTGGGACAGGGGGTCTTTACGAGCAGTACGTC.

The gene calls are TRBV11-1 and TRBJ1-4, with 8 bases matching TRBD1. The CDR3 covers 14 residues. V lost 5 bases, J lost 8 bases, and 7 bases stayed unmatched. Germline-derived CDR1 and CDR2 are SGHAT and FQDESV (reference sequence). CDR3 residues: CASSTSGGREKLFF. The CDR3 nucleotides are TGTGCCAGCAGCACCTCAGGGGGCCGGGAAAAACTGTTTTTT.